These 20 T cell receptor beta chains originate from one sample sequenced in a study of shared clonotypes between healthy human individuals (dated by TCRdb to 2018 to 2021). Libraries were made using the immunoSEQ multiplex PCR assay. In its TCRdb copy, this immuneACCESS table keeps in-frame sequences only and misses some clones. Where compared with another copy, unresolved V genes explain less than half of these, and the others have no known cause. For this sample the table gives around 1.6 million clones, of which approximately 98% were detected only once. 0.4% to 0.45% of the sample goes to the ten largest clones. Source material: naive CD4+ T cells sorted from blood. The cell subset or site label, as the study defines it: CD45RA+ positively selected. The receptors come from a man younger than 40 in good health.

V usage is TRBV7-2 and J usage is TRBJ2-7; 13 bases line up with TRBD2. CDR1 and CDR2 from the germline V gene are SGHTA and FQGNSA. After removal of 2 bases from V and 4 bases from J, the junction contained 5 bases not matched to a gene. The CDR3 runs to 16 residues. The CDR3 DNA reads as TGTGCCAGCAGCTTAACTAAACTAGCGGGAGGGTACGAGCAGTACTTC. Translated: CASSLTKLAGGYEQYF.

The V gene is TRBV27, the J gene TRBJ2-1; TRBD2 agrees at 7 bases. This CDR3 is 14 amino acids long. Trimming at V came to 2 bases and at J to 10 bases, leaving 8 bases not matched to a gene. The V gene's germline CDR1 is MNHEY and CDR2 SMNVEV (reference sequence). CDR3 amino acids: CASSLTTSAPEQFF. CDR3 nucleotide sequence: TGTGCCAGCAGTTTAACTACTAGCGCACCGGAGCAGTTCTTC.

The J gene is TRBJ2-7, the V gene TRBV10-1; no clear D. The length of the CDR3 is 14 residues. V was clipped by 6 bases and J by 0 bases, with 12 bases between them. Germline CDR1 reads WNHNN; CDR2 reads SYGVQD (reference sequence). CDR3 region: CASRPGPSSYEQYF. As DNA, the CDR3 is TGCGCCAGCAGACCCGGGCCCAGCTCCTACGAGCAGTACTTC.

A remark on this clone: A read error may account for a junction end that differs from germline. The DNA of the CDR3 is TGTACCAGCAGTGAATTGGGACAGGACACCAACGTCCTGACTTTC. Translation gives CTSSELGQDTNVLTF. This sequence joins TRBV25-1 and TRBJ2-6, with TRBD1 matching over 8 bases. The CDR3 loop spans 15 amino acids. Germline CDR1 MGHDK, CDR2 SYGVNS.

This chain connects TRBV28 to TRBJ1-2; TRBD1 matches 8 bases. The germline V gene encodes CDR1 MDHEN and CDR2 SYDVKM. The CDR3 sequence is 14 residues long. J lost 2 bases, V lost 5 bases, and 4 bases had no gene match. This CDR3 reads CASSGTGTNYGYTF. Written as DNA, the CDR3 is TGTGCCAGCAGTGGGACAGGTACAAACTATGGCTACACCTTC.

The J gene is TRBJ2-7, the V gene TRBV6-1; 7 bases are a match to TRBD1. The V segment lost 10 bases and the J segment 0 bases; nucleotides outside the gene matches: 12. The CDR3 sequence is 15 residues long. Per germline, CDR1 MNHNS and CDR2 SASEGT. CDR3 DNA: TGTGCCATCCTTCCTCGACAGGGTCCCTCCTACGAGCAGTACTTC. Its translation: CAILPRQGPSYEQYF.

A remark on this clone: Germline is not matched at one junction end, which may reflect a read error. The CDR3 is CASSPLAGGSRSPSYEQYF. The CDR3, as DNA: TGTGCCAGCTCCCCACTAGCGGGAGGTTCCCGATCGCCCTCCTACGAGCAGTACTTC. The V gene is TRBV18, the J gene TRBJ2-7; TRBD2 matches 12 bases. This CDR3 is 19 amino acids long. Germline V CDR1 and CDR2: KGHSH, LQKENI.

About this clone itself: The same CDR3 is also encoded by other DNA sequences in this sample. The chain combines TRBV5-1 with TRBJ2-5; D is possibly TRBD2 (5 bases). The germline V and J ends were trimmed by 0 bases and 4 bases, with 7 bases remaining between them. There are 13 residues in the CDR3. In germline, CDR1 is SGHRS, CDR2 YFSETQ. CDR3 sequence (DNA): TGCGCCAGCAGCTTGGGAGGGAGAGAGACCCAGTACTTC. Translated, it gives CASSLGGRETQYF. The full variable domain, its missing parts supplied by reference TRBV5-1 and TRBJ2-5, is KAGVTQTPRYLIKTRGQQVTLSCSPISGHRSVSWYQQTPGQGLQFLFEYFSETQRNKGNFPGRFSGRQFSNSRSEMNVSTLELGDSALYLCASSLGGRETQYFGPGTRLLVL.

The V gene is TRBV28, the J gene TRBJ2-5, with D perhaps matching TRBD1 (6 bases). The length of the CDR3 is 12 residues. Germline CDR1 and CDR2: MDHEN and SYDVKM. Trimming pared 10 bases from V and 5 bases from J, leaving 14 bases between. The CDR3 DNA reads TGTGCCATCGCAGGGGTTAGGGAGACCCAGTACTTC. Translation gives CAIAGVRETQYF. Supplemented by reference TRBV28 and TRBJ2-5, the full variable domain reads DVKVTQSSRYLVKRTGEKVFLECVQDMDHENMFWYRQDPGLGLRLIYFSYDVKMKEKGDIPEGYSVSREKKERFSLILESASTNQTSMYLCAIAGVRETQYFGPGTRLLVL.

The rearrangement links TRBV19 to TRBJ2-7; D unresolved. V gave up 7 bases and J gave up 4 bases, with 8 bases separating them. The CDR3 loop spans 11 amino acids. Per germline, CDR1 LNHDA and CDR2 SQIVND (reference sequence). In nucleotides, the CDR3 is TGTGCCAGTACCCTGGGATACGAGCAGTACTTC. As protein: CASTLGYEQYF.

This sequence joins TRBV10-1 and TRBJ2-2, with D unresolved. Germline assignment: CDR1 WNHNN and CDR2 SYGVQD (reference sequence). CDR3 length equals 14 residues. Trimming stripped 4 bases from V and 3 bases from J, with 9 bases between. The CDR3 here is CASSVDPYTGELFF. The CDR3 coding sequence is TGCGCCAGCAGTGTTGACCCGTACACCGGGGAGCTGTTTTTT.

CDR3 nucleotide sequence: TGCGCCAGCAGCCAAGATAGGCCTGGCACAGATACGCAGTATTTT. Translation: CASSQDRPGTDTQYF. The V gene is TRBV4-3, the J gene TRBJ2-3; D is unresolved. V was pared by 0 bases and J by 1 base, with 8 bases between. Germline V gives CDR1 LGHNA, CDR2 YSLEER. This CDR3 has 15 residues.

The V gene is TRBV9, the J gene TRBJ2-7; 7 nucleotides align to TRBD1. The germline CDR1 and CDR2 sequences are SGDLS and YYNGEE. CDR3 length equals 14 residues. Trimming took 4 bases from V and 3 from J; bases not matched to a gene: 7. Written as DNA, the CDR3 is TGTGCCAGCAGCCGATATGGACAGGACTACGAGCAGTACTTC. It encodes CASSRYGQDYEQYF.

The rearrangement links TRBV6-5 to TRBJ2-7; maybe TRBD1 (6 bases). From germline, CDR1 is MNHEY and CDR2 SVGAGI. V was shortened by 8 bases and J by 3 bases, with 17 bases between the two germline ends. The CDR3 has 14 residues. The CDR3 region is CASGWRQANYEQYF. DNA for the CDR3: TGTGCCAGCGGATGGAGACAGGCGAACTACGAGCAGTACTTC.

The chain links TRBV9 to TRBJ1-2; D uncertain. V lost 0 bases to trimming and J lost 0 bases, with 9 bases between them. The germline V gene encodes CDR1 SGDLS and CDR2 YYNGEE. The CDR3 contains 15 residues. CDR3 bases: TGTGCCAGCAGCGTAGGTGGAGACCCTAACTATGGCTACACCTTC. This sequence encodes CASSVGGDPNYGYTF.

V usage is TRBV6-5 and J usage is TRBJ1-5; D call uncertain. The ends were cut back, 5 bases at V and 4 bases at J, with 12 bases in the middle. The CDR3 runs to 14 residues. Per germline, CDR1 MNHEY and CDR2 SVGAGI. CDR3 region: CASSKRDANQPQHF. CDR3 bases: TGTGCCAGCAGTAAACGCGACGCAAATCAGCCCCAGCATTTT.

The chain has TRBV19 and TRBJ2-3, with D possibly being TRBD2 (5 bases). The CDR3 sequence is 15 residues long. Germline V lookup: CDR1 LNHDA, CDR2 SQIVND (reference sequence). Between the trimmed V and J ends, which lost 3 bases and 0 bases, there was a span of 10 bases. The CDR3 bases are TGTGCCAGTAGTATTAGAGCGGCTAGCACAGATACGCAGTATTTT. Protein product: CASSIRAASTDTQYF.

The V and J genes are TRBV29-1 and TRBJ2-3; 14 bases are a match to TRBD2. Germline V lookup: CDR1 SQVTM, CDR2 ANQGSEA. CDR3 length equals 16 residues. J gave up 2 bases and V 6 bases, and 7 bases lay outside the gene matches. The CDR3 DNA follows: TGCAGCGTAGGACTAGCGGGAGGTCCGAACACAGATACGCAGTATTTT. Translating gives CSVGLAGGPNTDTQYF.

CDR3: CASSIVLRQTEYLNYGYTF. The CDR3 coding sequence is TGTGCCAGTAGTATAGTTCTGAGACAGACCGAATATCTAAACTATGGCTACACCTTC. This rearrangement joins TRBV19 to TRBJ1-2; D is possibly TRBD1 (5 bases). The germline V and J ends were trimmed by 1 base and 2 bases, with 23 bases remaining between them. The CDR3 extends over 19 amino acids. Germline V gene sequence: CDR1 LNHDA, CDR2 SQIVND (reference sequence).

V gene TRBV2 combines with J gene TRBJ2-4; D may be TRBD1 or TRBD2 (6 bases each). Trimming took 7 bases from V and 0 from J, leaving 16 bases between them. The CDR3 consists of 16 residues. CDR1 and CDR2 (germline): SNHLY, FYNNEI. This chain's CDR3 is CASKGGVALAKNIQYF. The CDR3 bases are TGTGCCAGCAAGGGGGGTGTGGCTTTAGCCAAAAACATTCAGTACTTC.